The next 8 T cell receptor beta chains were all read from a single sample in a study of beta chain features in type 1 diabetes. General study findings and limits: Shorter TCRB CDR3s, moderately but significantly so, were found in Type 1 diabetes patients in all four CD4+ subsets.

Their antigens are not known. cDNA synthesis used the whole RNA isolate, giving expressed TCRB sequences. Method: immunoSEQ multiplex PCR; TCRdb's copy keeps in-frame clones and lacks some. The sample has 600,000 or so clones, about an eighth seen once; the top ten hold more than 0.09%. What was sequenced was naive CD4+ T cells from blood. Every receptor here comes from a man aged 25-45 years with type 1 diabetes.

The chain employs TRBV11-3 and TRBJ2-4, with D perhaps matching TRBD1 or TRBD2 (5 bases each). From germline, CDR1 is SGHNT and CDR2 YENEEA. V lost 4 bases and J 6 bases, leaving 10 bases between the germline ends. The CDR3 spans 13 residues. The CDR3 nucleotides read TGTGCCAGCAGCTCCGATGGGGGAAACATTCAGTACTTC. Its protein is CASSSDGGNIQYF.

A few counts support this clone. The chain couples TRBV4-3 to TRBJ2-1, with D possibly matching TRBD1 (6 bases). Germline V lookup: CDR1 LGHNA, CDR2 YSLEER. V lost 2 bases, J lost 7 bases, and 18 bases lay in between. This CDR3 comprises 16 residues. The CDR3 loop reads CASSQISLAQGNEQFF. The CDR3 DNA sequence: TGCGCCAGCAGCCAAATCTCCCTCGCACAGGGTAATGAGCAGTTCTTC.

The DNA for the CDR3 is TGTGCCAGCAGTGGACACTGGGGACAAGAGACCCAGTACTTC. Its translation: CASSGHWGQETQYF. The V gene is TRBV6-5, the J gene TRBJ2-5, with D tentatively TRBD1 (5 bases). The CDR3 has 14 residues. V dropped 5 bases and J dropped 2 bases, with 12 bases sitting between them. Looked up from germline, CDR1 is MNHEY and CDR2 is SVGAGI.

V and J are TRBV6-5 and TRBJ2-1, with a weak D call TRBD2 (6 bases). The CDR3 extends over 13 amino acids. V was clipped by 6 bases and J by 8 bases, with 14 bases between them. Looked up from germline, CDR1 is MNHEY and CDR2 is SVGAGI. In DNA form, the CDR3 reads TGTGCCAGCAGAGAGAATAGCGGTTATGAGCAGTTCTTC. Its protein is CASRENSGYEQFF.

In its sample, this clone was seen a few times. V and J are TRBV29-1 and TRBJ1-2, with 9 bases identical to TRBD1. The CDR3 length is 14 residues. V shed 7 bases and J 5 bases; nucleotides not matched to a gene: 11. Germline-derived CDR1 and CDR2 are SQVTM and ANQGSEA. CDR3 sequence: CSAPQGASTYGYTF. The CDR3 DNA follows: TGCAGCGCCCCACAGGGGGCGAGTACGTATGGCTACACCTTC.

The CDR3 loop is CASGLTGRNEQFF. CDR3 bases: TGTGCTAGTGGTTTGACAGGGCGCAATGAGCAGTTCTTC. The chain recombines TRBV12-5 with TRBJ2-1; weak D call: TRBD1 (6 bases). Germline V gene sequence: CDR1 LGHNT, CDR2 FRNRAP. The CDR3 extends over 13 amino acids. Trimming pared 2 bases from V and 6 bases from J, leaving 8 bases between.

V gene TRBV30 combines with J gene TRBJ1-5, with 7 bases identical to TRBD1. CDR1 is GTSNPN and CDR2 is SVGIG in the germline V gene (reference sequence). After removal of 0 bases from V and 3 bases from J, the junction contained 5 bases not matched to a gene. The CDR3 runs to 15 residues. The CDR3 coding sequence is TGTGCCTGGAGTGTACTAACAGGGGACAATCAGCCCCAGCATTTT. Protein: CAWSVLTGDNQPQHF.

The V and J genes are TRBV20-1 and TRBJ2-5, with D unclear. Looked up from germline, CDR1 is DFQATT and CDR2 is SNEGSKA (reference sequence). The length of the CDR3 is 11 residues. The CDR3 protein is CTLEPQETQYF. The DNA for the CDR3 is TGCACGCTCGAACCCCAAGAGACCCAGTACTTC.